The sequence of this T cell receptor beta chain was determined in a study of vaccination effects on CD4 cells after COVID-19 (dated by TCRdb to the early 2020s). Background on the whole study: Samples were taken from three convalescent patients early (day +14) and late (day +241, +227, +161 respectively) after vaccination. SARS-CoV-2 spike-specific CD4+ TCR repertoires from before and after mRNA vaccination were compared in COVID-19 convalescent patients and in infection-naive vaccine recipients. Across the study, the median time from the second dose to post-vaccine sampling was 72 days (range 14 to 241). In the study, cultures from other donors were sequenced using the Oncomine TCR Beta short-read assay on an Illumina iSeq 100. Altogether, around eleven COVID-19 convalescent patients and several SARS-CoV-2-naive healthy vaccine recipients made up the full study.

Only a few counts were recorded for this clone. Its antigen has not been determined. It has no much larger one-base neighbor in the sample; base qualities were not kept. The investigation overall reported the following: Marked clonal contraction was observed in both infection-induced and vaccine-induced clones at late post-vaccination timepoints, consistent with waning T cell responses. For convalescent patients, new clones induced by the vaccine made up most of the post-vaccine spike-reactive repertoire, and these new clones were largely distinct from the clones induced by infection. Only a small number of convalescent patients were included, and no early post-infection timepoints were available, which limited the study.

The library was prepared using the immunoSEQ multiplex PCR assay. DNA from the cultured, isolated CD4+ T cells was subjected to TCR beta CDR3 sequencing. In the original analysis: Non-productive TCR sequences were removed and reads were trimmed to the CDR3 region, keeping CDR3s of at least 7 amino acids. The MANAFEST web app was used to identify antigen-specific clonotypes by comparing expansion in peptide wells with expansion in reference cultures. To count as positive, a clone had to show expansion at FDR<0.05 compared with the reference and with all other wells, an odds ratio above 5, and a frequency above 0.1% in two replicate wells. Clonotypes significantly expanded in SARS-CoV-2 spike wells and in at least one common cold coronavirus spike condition were defined as cross-reactive. Using the stringdist R package, CDR3 similarity was measured by Levenshtein distance, and unrooted trees were constructed with ape in R 3.6.1. The immuneACCESS repertoire file appears here via TCRdb, limited to in-frame rearrangements. These files lack a portion of the clones; in checked studies, under half of the deficit traces to unresolved V genes, and the cause of the others is not known. V and J calls and clone size are those listed in that table; D and trimming were worked out from the DNA. This sample gives about 18,000 clones in total; 76% of them show up just once. In total, the top ten clones hold about 20% of the sample.

To identify antigen-specific CD4+ T cell clonotypes by their expansion, the ViraFEST assay first stimulated PBMC with viral peptide pools and then applied TCR sequencing. After approximately eleven days of culture, CD4+ T cells were isolated with the EasySep CD4+ T cell isolation kit. PCR-confirmed SARS-CoV-2 infection had occurred in convalescent patients between March and December 2020, before the Alpha, Beta and Delta variants emerged in the United States. Each participant received two doses of an mRNA SARS-CoV-2 vaccine, either BNT162b2 or mRNA-1273. Fewer than 2.5 million PBMC per well were cultured in IMDM with about 5.1% human AB serum, 10 IU/ml IL-2 and gentamicin, plus 10 ug/ml peptides. Half of the culture medium was replaced with fresh IL-2-containing medium on days 3 and 7. Unless otherwise noted, each peptide stimulation condition was cultured in triplicate wells. Using Ficoll-Paque Plus gradient centrifugation, PBMC were separated from whole blood and then either used fresh or cryopreserved at -140C. The overlapping peptide pools covered the spike proteins of SARS-CoV-2 and of the common cold coronaviruses HCoV-NL63, HCoV-OC43 and HCoV-229E. Genomic DNA was extracted from cultured CD4+ T cells with the QIAamp micro DNA kit.

The germline ends are 17 bases apart after V is trimmed by 0 bases and J by 0 bases. The CDR3 runs 19 amino acids, cysteine and phenylalanine included. This entry keeps only the CDR3 DNA: 57 bases, framed from base 1. Based on the germline V gene (reference sequence), the CDR1 and CDR2 sequences are LNHDA and SQIVND. This clonotype was obtained from a human donor who had a prior SARS-CoV-2 infection. The V and J segments used are TRBV19 and TRBJ2-2; the D gene is not confidently resolved. Here the sequenced sample was CD4+ T cells from PBMCs cultured with SARS-CoV-2 spike peptides, taken after COVID-19 vaccination. Interpreted using the paper, the cell subset or site label stands for: SARS-CoV-2 spike overlapping peptide pool stimulation. The nucleotide sequence is TGTGCCAGTAGTATAGATGCCCCCCGCGGCACGACGAACACCGGGGAGCTGTTTTTT. It specifies CASSIDAPRGTTNTGELFF.